The clone carrying this TCR beta chain was found a few times. V was pared by 6 bases and J by 9 bases, with 8 bases of the junction left unmatched. CDR3 length: 14 residues. Germline V lookup: CDR1 MDHEN, CDR2 SYDVKM. With a J-beta primer mix and a sample-barcoded 5' primer, a second PCR ran about 6 to 11 cycles. TCRdb re-analysed the 5' RACE reads in MiXCR, keeping a single row per CDR3 protein. The sample comprises over 600,000 distinct CDR3 sequences, 21% of which are singletons, and more than 3% rests with the top ten. This record comes from a study of blood T cells in healthy people across ages. This TCR came from a man aged 70 or older in good health. The chain joins TRBV28 to TRBJ1-2, with 12 bases fitting TRBD1. Source material: blood. The CDR3 sequence: CASRTGTGGWSYTF. The CDR3 DNA reads as TGTGCCAGCAGAACCGGGACAGGGGGCTGGAGCTACACCTTC.